This T cell receptor (beta chain) was identified in a study of OX40 agonist ivuxolimab in advanced cancers. Background on the whole study: Ivuxolimab was an agonistic, fully human IgG2 monoclonal antibody directed against OX40 (CD134), a costimulatory receptor. Intravenous ivuxolimab was administered to patients every 2 weeks at six dose levels: 0.01, 0.1, 0.3, 1.5, 3 and 10 mg/kg. Of the 50 to 55 patients in dose escalation, about 20 had hepatocellular carcinoma, roughly 15 had melanoma, 9 had renal cell carcinoma and 9 had head and neck cancer. The dose-escalation cohort was over 70% male with a mean age of approximately 60 years, ranging from roughly 23 to 79. Prior anti-PD-1, anti-PD-L1 or anti-CTLA-4 therapy was permitted, and checkpoint inhibitors had been received by under 50% of dose-escalation patients. Partial responses were achieved by three dose-escalation patients, of whom one had hepatocellular carcinoma and two had cutaneous melanoma. Peripheral TCRbeta sequencing aimed to test whether ivuxolimab altered TCR sequence diversity and caused clonal T-cell expansion. The monotherapy dose-escalation portion (N of about 52 patients) of the phase I ivuxolimab trial is reported in the paper.

In regard to this clone: This receptor's antigen is unknown. Base quality data are lacking; no much larger clone is found one base away.

The full study reports these points: In the 0.1-3.0 mg/kg groups, partial responders were among the patients with the lowest normalized peripheral clonal expansion, particularly in CD8+ T cells. At doses of 0.1 to 3.0 mg/kg, clonal expansion of both CD4+ and CD8+ blood T cells was observed from baseline to week 6. Low levels of normalized T-cell clonal expansion were also seen in some patients who did not respond. On average, CD8+ T cells showed more expanded clones than CD4+ T cells after ivuxolimab. The antigen specificity of the clonally expanded peripheral T cells was not determined.

Patients with a history of autoimmune disease or receiving systemic immunosuppression were excluded from the trial. Peripheral blood for TCR sequencing was collected from all dose cohorts at baseline, on cycle 4 day 1, and on cycle 7 day 1. The samples were taken from a phase I, first-in-human, multicenter, open-label dose-escalation trial of ivuxolimab. Adults with locally advanced or metastatic melanoma, renal cell, hepatocellular, or head and neck squamous cell carcinoma were enrolled in the trial. CD4+ and CD8+ T cells were sorted separately from peripheral blood before TCR sequencing. Genomic DNA was extracted from sorted cells for sequencing of the TCRbeta CDR3 region. The immunoSEQ Assay was used for sequencing of TCRbeta CDR3 regions. In its TCRdb copy, this immuneACCESS table keeps in-frame sequences only and misses some clones. Where compared with another copy, unresolved V genes explain less than half of these, and the others have no known cause. For this sample there are some 64,000 clones; approximately 80% appear just once. Of the sample, 0.65% to 0.85% is held by the ten largest clones.

Unmatched junction bases come to 9, with V trimmed by 2 bases and J by 0 bases. The CDR3 contains 17 residues, cysteine and phenylalanine counted. Only the CDR3 DNA stays, 51 bases, in frame from base 1. The CDR1 and CDR2 encoded by the germline V gene are SGHTA and FQGNSA. This receptor was identified in an adult with an advanced solid tumor such as melanoma, head and neck, liver or kidney cancer. Sequencing used CD4+ or CD8+ T cells sorted from blood, obtained in a trial of the OX40 agonist ivuxolimab. The chain couples TRBV7-2 to TRBJ1-1; 7 of the junction bases match TRBD1. The CDR3 protein is CASSLLPLTGVNTEAFF. The DNA reads as follows: TGTGCCAGCAGCTTACTCCCTCTAACAGGGGTGAACACTGAAGCTTTCTTT. The full variable domain, with segments outside the CDR3 supplied by the reference TRBV7-2 and TRBJ1-1 proteins, appears as GAGVSQSPSNKVTEKGKDVELRCDPISGHTALYWYRQSLGQGLEFLIYFQGNSAPDKSGLPSDRFSAERTGGSVSTLTIQRTQQEDSAVYLCASSLLPLTGVNTEAFFGQGTRLTVV.